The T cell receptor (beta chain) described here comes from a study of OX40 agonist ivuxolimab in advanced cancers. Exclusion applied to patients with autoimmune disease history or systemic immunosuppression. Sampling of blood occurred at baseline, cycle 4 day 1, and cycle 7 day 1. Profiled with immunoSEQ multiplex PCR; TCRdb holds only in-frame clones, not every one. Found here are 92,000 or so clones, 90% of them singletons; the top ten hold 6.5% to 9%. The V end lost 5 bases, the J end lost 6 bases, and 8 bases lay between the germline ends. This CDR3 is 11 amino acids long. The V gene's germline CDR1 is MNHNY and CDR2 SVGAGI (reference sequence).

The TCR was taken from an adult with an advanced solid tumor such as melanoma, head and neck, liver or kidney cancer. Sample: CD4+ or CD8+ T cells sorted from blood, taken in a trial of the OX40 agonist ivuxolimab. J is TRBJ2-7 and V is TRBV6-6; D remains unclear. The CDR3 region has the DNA TGTGCCAGCAGTGATCAGGCCGAGCAGTACTTC. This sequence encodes CASSDQAEQYF.